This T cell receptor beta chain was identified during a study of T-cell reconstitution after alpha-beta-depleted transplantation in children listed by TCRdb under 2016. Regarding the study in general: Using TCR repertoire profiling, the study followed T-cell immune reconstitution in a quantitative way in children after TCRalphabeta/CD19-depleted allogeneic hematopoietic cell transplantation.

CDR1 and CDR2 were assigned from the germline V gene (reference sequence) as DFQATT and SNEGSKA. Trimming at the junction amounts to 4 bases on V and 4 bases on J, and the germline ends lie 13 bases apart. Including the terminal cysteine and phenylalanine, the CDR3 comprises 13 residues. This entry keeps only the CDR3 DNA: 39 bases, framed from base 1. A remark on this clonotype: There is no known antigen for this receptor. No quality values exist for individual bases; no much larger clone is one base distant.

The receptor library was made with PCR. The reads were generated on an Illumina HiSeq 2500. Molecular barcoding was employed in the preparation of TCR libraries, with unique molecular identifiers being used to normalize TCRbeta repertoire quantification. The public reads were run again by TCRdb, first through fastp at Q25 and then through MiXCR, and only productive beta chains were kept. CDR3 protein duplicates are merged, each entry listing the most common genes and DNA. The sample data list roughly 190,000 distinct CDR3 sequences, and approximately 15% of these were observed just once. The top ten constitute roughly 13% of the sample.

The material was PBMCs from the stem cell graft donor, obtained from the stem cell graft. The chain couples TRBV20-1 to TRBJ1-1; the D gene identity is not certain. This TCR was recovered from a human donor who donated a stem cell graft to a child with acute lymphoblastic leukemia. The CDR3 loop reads CSAKMKRSTEAFF. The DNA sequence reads TGCAGTGCTAAAATGAAGAGGAGCACTGAAGCTTTCTTT.